This T cell receptor (beta chain) was found in a study of beta chain features in type 1 diabetes. Study context: The study examined about 110,000,000 sorted cells across all samples. Study findings and constraints: Whether HLA type influences TCRB rearrangement remained unresolved here. Significant though moderate, a shortening of TCRB CDR3s appeared in all four CD4+ subsets of Type 1 diabetes patients. In type 1 diabetes patients, VDJ junctions had fewer insertions; deletions at these junctions were more frequent.

There are a few counts of this clone. Its antigen is unidentified. The investigators reverse transcribed all of the isolated RNA, so they sequenced expressed TCRB transcripts. This table comes from immunoSEQ multiplex PCR, and its TCRdb copy is limited to in-frame clones, with some not included. Here the sample spans about 340,000 clones, over 7% being singletons. Trimming took 1 base from V and 8 from J, leaving 10 bases between them. Germline V gives CDR1 SGHTA, CDR2 FQGNSA. CDR3 length: 13 amino acids. Cell sorting via CD45RO/CCR7/CD25/CD127/CD95/CD27 was performed to obtain CD4+ naive, central memory, regulatory and stem cell-like memory cells.

Sequencing used central memory CD4+ T cells from blood. The chain links TRBV7-2 to TRBJ2-3, with D unresolved. This clonotype was sampled from a man aged 25-45 years with type 1 diabetes. Here the CDR3 reads CASSLDVGSTQYF. The DNA for the CDR3 is TGTGCCAGCAGCTTAGACGTAGGGTCTACGCAGTATTTT.